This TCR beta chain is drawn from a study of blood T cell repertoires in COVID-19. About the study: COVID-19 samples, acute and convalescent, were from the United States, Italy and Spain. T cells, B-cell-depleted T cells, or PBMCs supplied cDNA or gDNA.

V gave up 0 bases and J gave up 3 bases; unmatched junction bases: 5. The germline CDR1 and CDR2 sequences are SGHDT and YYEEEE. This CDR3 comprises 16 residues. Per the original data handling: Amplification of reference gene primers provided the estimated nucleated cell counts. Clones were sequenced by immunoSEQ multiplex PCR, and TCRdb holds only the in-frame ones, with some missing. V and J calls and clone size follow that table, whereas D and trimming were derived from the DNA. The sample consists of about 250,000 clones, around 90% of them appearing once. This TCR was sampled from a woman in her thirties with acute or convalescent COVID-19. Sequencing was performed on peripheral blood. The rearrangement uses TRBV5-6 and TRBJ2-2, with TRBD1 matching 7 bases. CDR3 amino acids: CASSLGGTADTGELFF. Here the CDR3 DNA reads TGTGCCAGCAGCTTGGGGGGGACAGCGGACACCGGGGAGCTGTTTTTT.